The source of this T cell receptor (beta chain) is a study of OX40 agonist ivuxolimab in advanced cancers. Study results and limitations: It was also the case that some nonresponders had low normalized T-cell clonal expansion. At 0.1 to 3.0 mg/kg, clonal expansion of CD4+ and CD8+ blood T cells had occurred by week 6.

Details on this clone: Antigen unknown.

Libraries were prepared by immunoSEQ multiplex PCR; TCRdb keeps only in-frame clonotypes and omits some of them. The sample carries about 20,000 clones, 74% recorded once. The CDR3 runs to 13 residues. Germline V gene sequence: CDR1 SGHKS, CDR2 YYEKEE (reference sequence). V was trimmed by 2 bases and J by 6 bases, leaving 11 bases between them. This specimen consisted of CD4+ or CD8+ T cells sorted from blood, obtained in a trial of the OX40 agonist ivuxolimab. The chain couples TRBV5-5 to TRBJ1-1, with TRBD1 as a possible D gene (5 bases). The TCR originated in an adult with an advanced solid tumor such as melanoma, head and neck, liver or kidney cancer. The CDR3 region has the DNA TGTGCCAGCAGCTTCCCAGGGAAGCCTGAAGCTTTCTTT. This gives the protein CASSFPGKPEAFF.